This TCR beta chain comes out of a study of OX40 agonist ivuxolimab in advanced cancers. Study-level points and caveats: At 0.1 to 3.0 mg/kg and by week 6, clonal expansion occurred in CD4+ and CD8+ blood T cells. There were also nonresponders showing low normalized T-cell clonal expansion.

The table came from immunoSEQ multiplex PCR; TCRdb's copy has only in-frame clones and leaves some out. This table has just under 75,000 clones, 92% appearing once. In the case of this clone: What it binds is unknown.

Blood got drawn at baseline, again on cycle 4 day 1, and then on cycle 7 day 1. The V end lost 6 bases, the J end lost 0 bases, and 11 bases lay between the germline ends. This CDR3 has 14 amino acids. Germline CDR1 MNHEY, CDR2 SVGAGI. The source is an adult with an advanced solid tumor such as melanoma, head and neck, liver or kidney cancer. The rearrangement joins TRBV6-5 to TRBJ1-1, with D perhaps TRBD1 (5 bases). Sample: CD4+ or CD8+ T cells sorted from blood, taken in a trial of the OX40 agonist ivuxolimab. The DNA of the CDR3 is TGTGCCAGCAGAAGAAGACAGATGAACACTGAAGCTTTCTTT. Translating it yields CASRRRQMNTEAFF.